The present T cell receptor beta chain was sequenced within a study of PD-1 blockade in classical Hodgkin lymphoma. Brentuximab vedotin exposure varied among the patients, all of whom had relapsed after autologous stem cell transplantation. The V end lost 3 bases, the J end lost 0 bases, and 15 bases lay between the germline ends. The germline gives CDR1 SNHLY, CDR2 FYNNEI. The length of the CDR3 is 17 residues. TCRdb keeps only in-frame clones here, not all; method: immunoSEQ multiplex PCR. The sample yields almost 100,000 clones, over 85% seen once. The J gene is TRBJ1-5, the V gene TRBV2; D is perhaps TRBD1 (6 bases). Sample: peripheral blood mononuclear cells (PBMCs), taken at baseline. The TCR was taken from a human donor with classical Hodgkin lymphoma. CDR3 residues: CASSDPRWGASNQPQHF. The CDR3, as DNA: TGTGCCAGCAGTGATCCCCGATGGGGGGCTAGCAATCAGCCCCAGCATTTT.